This T cell receptor (beta chain) was sequenced in a study of cytomegalovirus exposure and HLA in healthy donors. Looking at the study overall: Falling in the Caucasian-associated ancestry cluster were about four fifths of some 400 genotyped donors.

Germline V lookup: CDR1 SNHLY, CDR2 FYNNEI. This CDR3 has 13 amino acids. V lost 4 bases and J 8 bases, leaving 14 bases between the germline ends. PCR used 60 Vbeta primers and 13 Jbeta primers. Some clones are missing from TCRdb's copy, which holds only in-frame ones; the method was immunoSEQ multiplex PCR. The sample includes 90,000 to 150,000 clones, over 75% of them seen just once. The sequencing input was PBMCs. This receptor was taken from a human donor in good health. V and J are TRBV2 and TRBJ1-2, with D unclear. CDR3 in DNA: TGTGCCAGCAGTGGAGACCGAACGGGGGGCTACACCTTC. This sequence encodes CASSGDRTGGYTF.